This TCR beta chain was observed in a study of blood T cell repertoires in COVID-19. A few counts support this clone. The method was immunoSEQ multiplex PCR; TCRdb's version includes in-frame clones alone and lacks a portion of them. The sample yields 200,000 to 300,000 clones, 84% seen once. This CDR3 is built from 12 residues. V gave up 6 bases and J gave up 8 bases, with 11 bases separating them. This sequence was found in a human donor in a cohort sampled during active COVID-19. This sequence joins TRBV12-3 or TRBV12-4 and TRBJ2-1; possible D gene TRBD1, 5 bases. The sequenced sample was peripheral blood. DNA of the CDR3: TGTGCCAGCAGACGACAGTTTGATGAGCAGTTCTTC. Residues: CASRRQFDEQFF.